This record covers a single T cell receptor (beta chain). Its antigen remains unknown. This entry is derived from a study of Ad26.COV2.S vaccination and SARS-CoV-2 variants. Across the study: COV1001, an Ad26.COV2.S trial, supplied this vaccine-arm donor. Participants got Ad26.COV2.S intramuscularly, once or twice 56 days apart. Study results and limitations: Reported post-vaccination CD8+ and CD4+ T cell responses to spike showed substantial breadth. Placebo recipients and vaccine recipients were similar in non-spike TCR breadth.

Here immunoSEQ multiplex PCR was the method, and the copy in TCRdb shows in-frame clones only, minus some. The sample lists about 350,000 clones; 88% were seen once. Treatment in this sample: 15 to 20 received Ad26.COV2.S at low or high dose, single or two shots; about five received placebo; per-sample allocation not given. Specimen acquisition occurred on day 63 following the initial vaccine or placebo injection. The input for sequencing was peripheral blood, taken in a trial of Ad26.COV2.S vaccine versus placebo. The sequence came from a person aged 18-65 years who received the Ad26.COV2.S COVID-19 vaccine or a placebo.

The CDR3 loop is CASSLERGIEAFF. CDR3 bases: TGCGCCAGCAGCTTGGAGAGGGGGATTGAAGCTTTCTTT. The V gene is TRBV5-1, the J gene TRBJ1-1, with D possibly TRBD1 on 6 matching bases. Looked up from germline, CDR1 is SGHRS and CDR2 is YFSETQ. Trimming shortened V by 0 bases and J by 7 bases, and 10 bases separated the two germline ends. The CDR3 consists of 13 residues. The full variable domain, its missing parts supplied by reference TRBV5-1 and TRBJ1-1, is KAGVTQTPRYLIKTRGQQVTLSCSPISGHRSVSWYQQTPGQGLQFLFEYFSETQRNKGNFPGRFSGRQFSNSRSEMNVSTLELGDSALYLCASSLERGIEAFFGQGTRLTVV.